This is a list of T cell receptor beta chains from one sample in a study of blood T cell repertoires in COVID-19. Profiling relied on immunoSEQ multiplex PCR, and the TCRdb table lists in-frame clones only, not all of them. The sample contains some 300,000 clones, approximately 86% of which appear only once. The source material was PBMCs or T cells enriched from blood (not recorded which). The receptor source for this set is a woman younger than 45 who had recovered from COVID-19. Each CDR3 is given with its conserved first and last residue. The order of the fields is V gene, D gene, clone size, J gene, CDR3 protein, CDR3 DNA. A D gene is named only where the DNA matches it firmly. Some rows mark clone size as missing; the rest say once, few, many or name a class of expanded clone.

>TRBV18|TRBD2|.|TRBJ2-1
CASAVSGRAPTNEQFF
TGTGCCAGCGCGGTTAGCGGGAGGGCCCCAACAAATGAGCAGTTCTTC
>TRBV10-3|.|.|TRBJ1-1
CAISQGYDTEAFF
TGTGCCATCAGTCAGGGTTATGACACTGAAGCTTTCTTT
>TRBV10-3|TRBD1|.|TRBJ2-5
CAISRQGAPQETQYF
TGTGCCATCAGTCGACAGGGGGCGCCTCAAGAGACCCAGTACTTC
>TRBV10-3|TRBD1|.|TRBJ2-7
CAISEDRDRGEQYF
TGTGCCATCAGTGAGGACCGGGACAGGGGCGAGCAGTACTTC
>TRBV2|TRBD1|.|TRBJ1-2
CASSDRGAYGYTF
TGTGCCAGCAGTGACAGGGGGGCCTATGGCTACACCTTC
>TRBV14|TRBD2|.|TRBJ2-7
CASSPLSGTYEQYF
TGTGCCAGCAGCCCCCTAAGCGGGACGTACGAGCAGTACTTC
>TRBV5-4|TRBD1|.|TRBJ2-7
CASNRWGRGPYEQYF
TGTGCCAGCAACCGATGGGGCAGGGGGCCATACGAGCAGTACTTC
>TRBV3-1/TRBV3-2|TRBD1|.|TRBJ1-1
CASSLESTGTDLMNTEAFF
TGTGCCAGCAGCCTAGAATCAACAGGGACAGATCTCATGAACACTGAAGCTTTCTTT
>TRBV7-2|.|.|TRBJ1-2
CASSLGVYGYTF
TGTGCCAGCAGCTTAGGCGTCTATGGCTACACCTTC
>TRBV3-1/TRBV3-2|.|.|TRBJ1-2
CASSYRVNYGYTF
TGTGCCAGCAGCTACAGGGTTAACTATGGCTACACCTTC
>TRBV10-3|.|.|TRBJ1-5
CAISDAGSNQPQHF
TGTGCCATCAGTGATGCAGGGAGCAATCAGCCCCAGCATTTT
>TRBV7-8|TRBD1|.|TRBJ2-7
CASSLGTGVYEQYF
TGTGCCAGCAGCTTGGGGACAGGGGTCTACGAGCAGTACTTC
>TRBV6-6|.|.|TRBJ2-7
CASRAGSHEQYF
TGTGCCAGCAGGGCAGGGTCCCACGAGCAGTACTTC
>TRBV5-1|.|.|TRBJ1-2
CASSFPGPQGYTF
TGCGCCAGCAGTTTCCCAGGGCCCCAAGGCTACACCTTC
>TRBV2|TRBD1|.|TRBJ1-5
CASSPRGAPNQPQHF
TGTGCCAGCAGTCCCAGGGGGGCTCCCAATCAGCCCCAGCATTTT
>TRBV6-5|.|.|TRBJ1-4
CASSYSRGGNEKLFF
TGTGCCAGCAGTTACTCGAGGGGGGGGAATGAAAAACTGTTTTTT
>TRBV7-6|TRBD2|.|TRBJ2-1
CASSLAPTGLAGADEQFF
TGTGCCAGCAGCTTAGCCCCCACCGGACTAGCGGGAGCTGATGAGCAGTTCTTC
>TRBV2|.|.|TRBJ1-1
CASVRSSQRYMNTEAFF
TGTGCCAGCGTACGTTCCTCTCAGCGTTACATGAACACTGAAGCTTTCTTT
>TRBV9|TRBD1|.|TRBJ1-4
CASSAQGGSEKLFF
TGTGCCAGCAGCGCACAGGGGGGGAGTGAAAAACTGTTTTTT
>TRBV30|.|.|TRBJ2-5
CAYTFSGGIQETQYF
TGTGCCTATACCTTTAGTGGGGGGATCCAAGAGACCCAGTACTTC
>TRBV9|.|once|TRBJ1-3
CASSVGSSGNTIYF
TGTGCCAGCAGCGTTGGCAGCTCTGGAAACACCATATATTTT
>TRBV4-3|.|.|TRBJ1-1
CASSRRRGTEAFF
TGCGCCAGCAGCCGCCGTAGGGGAACTGAAGCTTTCTTT
>TRBV29-1|.|.|TRBJ1-1
CSMGLRNTEAFF
TGCAGTATGGGGCTGAGGAACACTGAAGCTTTCTTT
>TRBV28|.|.|TRBJ2-1
CASRLPLPRSNEQFF
TGTGCCAGCAGACTGCCCCTACCCCGGTCGAATGAGCAGTTCTTC
>TRBV4-3|TRBD1|.|TRBJ2-7
CASSPQGSNEQYF
TGCGCCAGCAGCCCACAGGGGTCGAACGAGCAGTACTTC
>TRBV6-1|TRBD2|.|TRBJ2-3
CASSVSAGPSTDTQYF
TGTGCCAGCAGTGTATCAGCGGGGCCTAGCACAGATACGCAGTATTTT
>TRBV10-1|TRBD1|.|TRBJ2-7
CASSGGQGPYEQYF
TGCGCCAGCAGTGGGGGACAGGGGCCGTACGAGCAGTACTTC
>TRBV27|TRBD2|.|TRBJ2-1
CASSLGGEEGEQFF
TGTGCCAGCAGTTTGGGGGGGGAGGAAGGTGAGCAGTTCTTC
>TRBV9|TRBD1|.|TRBJ1-1
CASSARGGLYTEAFF
TGTGCCAGCAGCGCCCGAGGGGGCCTCTACACTGAAGCTTTCTTT
>TRBV3-1/TRBV3-2|TRBD2|once|TRBJ2-3
CASSQGTSGRDTQYF
TGTGCCAGCAGCCAAGGGACTAGCGGGAGGGATACGCAGTATTTT
>TRBV13|TRBD2|.|TRBJ2-1
CASSPSGRNGEQFF
TGTGCCAGCAGCCCCAGCGGGAGAAACGGTGAGCAGTTCTTC
>TRBV3-1/TRBV3-2|.|.|TRBJ2-3
CASSPFGGDRDTQYF
TGTGCCAGCAGCCCCTTCGGAGGAGATAGAGATACGCAGTATTTT
>TRBV7-7|TRBD1|.|TRBJ2-7
CASSRGQGNEQYF
TGTGCCAGCAGCCGCGGACAGGGAAACGAGCAGTACTTC
>TRBV5-4|TRBD2|.|TRBJ2-5
CASSLGLAAETQYF
TGTGCCAGCAGCTTGGGACTAGCAGCAGAGACCCAGTACTTC
>TRBV7-9|.|.|TRBJ2-3
CASSLSTRLTDTQYF
TGTGCCAGCAGCTTATCAACCAGGCTCACAGATACGCAGTATTTT
>TRBV5-4|TRBD1|.|TRBJ2-3
CASSLGQGHTDTQYF
TGTGCCAGCAGCCTCGGACAGGGGCACACAGATACGCAGTATTTT
>TRBV7-9|.|.|TRBJ2-7
CASSPTSFPGYEQYF
TGTGCCAGCAGCCCGACTAGTTTTCCGGGCTACGAGCAGTACTTC
>TRBV12-5|.|.|TRBJ2-1
CASDHSKSPYNEQFF
TGTGCTAGTGACCATAGTAAGTCCCCCTACAATGAGCAGTTCTTC
>TRBV28|.|.|TRBJ1-5
CASRPRRDKGSLGRQPQHF
TGTGCCAGCAGACCCCGCCGGGACAAGGGCTCCTTGGGACGTCAGCCCCAGCATTTT
>TRBV7-9|.|.|TRBJ1-6
CASSSQANSPLHF
TGTGCCAGCAGCTCACAGGCTAATTCACCCCTCCACTTT
>TRBV10-3|.|.|TRBJ1-2
CAISDLVGYTF
TGTGCCATCAGTGACCTAGTTGGCTACACCTTC
>TRBV7-2|TRBD1|many|TRBJ1-5
CASSSGQGNQPQHF
TGTGCCAGCAGCTCCGGACAGGGGAATCAGCCCCAGCATTTT
>TRBV28|.|.|TRBJ1-4
CASSLGQTNEKLFF
TGTGCCAGCAGTTTAGGGCAAACCAATGAAAAACTGTTTTTT
>TRBV6-2/TRBV6-3|.|once|TRBJ2-5
CASSLYGYQETQYF
TGTGCCAGCAGTCTATACGGGTACCAAGAGACCCAGTACTTC
>TRBV19|.|.|TRBJ2-2
CASSLSTATHANTGELFF
TGTGCCAGTAGTCTCTCGACAGCTACCCATGCGAACACCGGGGAGCTGTTTTTT
>TRBV28|.|few|TRBJ1-2
CASTLGGANYGYTF
TGTGCCAGCACGCTAGGGGGGGCTAACTATGGCTACACCTTC
>TRBV9|.|.|TRBJ1-4
CASSAHGGLTREKLFF
TGTGCCAGCAGCGCCCACGGAGGACTTACGAGGGAAAAACTGTTTTTT
>TRBV9|TRBD2|.|TRBJ2-3
CASNPGGVSTDTQYF
TGTGCCAGCAATCCTGGGGGGGTTAGCACAGATACGCAGTATTTT